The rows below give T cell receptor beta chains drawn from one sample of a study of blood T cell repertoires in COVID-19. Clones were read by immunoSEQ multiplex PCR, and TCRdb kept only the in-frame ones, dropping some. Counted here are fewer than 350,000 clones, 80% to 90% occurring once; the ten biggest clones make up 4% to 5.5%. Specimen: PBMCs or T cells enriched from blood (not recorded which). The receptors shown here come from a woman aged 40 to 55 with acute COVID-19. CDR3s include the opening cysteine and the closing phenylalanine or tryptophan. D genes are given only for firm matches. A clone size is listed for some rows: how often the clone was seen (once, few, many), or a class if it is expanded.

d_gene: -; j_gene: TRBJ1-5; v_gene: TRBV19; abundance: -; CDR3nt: TGTGCCAGTAGTATGAGTAGCAATCAGCCCCAGCATTTT; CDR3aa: CASSMSSNQPQHF
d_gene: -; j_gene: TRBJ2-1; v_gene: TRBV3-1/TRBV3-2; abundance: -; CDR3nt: TGTGCCAGCAGCCCTGCGCCTGTCGCTGAGCAGTTCTTC; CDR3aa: CASSPAPVAEQFF
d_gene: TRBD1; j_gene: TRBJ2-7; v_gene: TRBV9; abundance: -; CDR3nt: TGTGCCAGCAGCCCCGACAGGGACCCCTACGAGCAGTACTTC; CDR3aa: CASSPDRDPYEQYF
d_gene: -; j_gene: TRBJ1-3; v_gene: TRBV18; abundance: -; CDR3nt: TGTGCCAGCTCACCACCAACAGGCCAGGGCGGAAACACCATATATTTT; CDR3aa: CASSPPTGQGGNTIYF
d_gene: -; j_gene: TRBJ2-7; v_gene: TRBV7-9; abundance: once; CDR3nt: TGTGCCAGCAGCTTGAACCAGGGGAATATCCACGAGCAGTACTTC; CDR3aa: CASSLNQGNIHEQYF
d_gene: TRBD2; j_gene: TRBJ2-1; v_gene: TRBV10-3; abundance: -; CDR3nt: TGTGCCGTGACCATGGGACTAGCGGGAGTCAATGAGCAGTTCTTC; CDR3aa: CAVTMGLAGVNEQFF
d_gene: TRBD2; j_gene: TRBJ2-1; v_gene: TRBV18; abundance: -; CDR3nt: TGTGCCAGCTCACCAGCGGGACTAGCGGGAGGATATGAGCAGTTCTTC; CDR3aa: CASSPAGLAGGYEQFF
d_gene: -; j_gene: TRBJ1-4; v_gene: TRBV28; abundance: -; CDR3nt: TGTGCCAGCAGTTTACGGGGGGTTTATGAAAAACTGTTTTTT; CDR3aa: CASSLRGVYEKLFF
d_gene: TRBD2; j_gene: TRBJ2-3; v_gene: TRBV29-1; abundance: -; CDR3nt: TGCAGCGTTGAGGGAGCGGGGAGCACAGATACGCAGTATTTT; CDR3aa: CSVEGAGSTDTQYF
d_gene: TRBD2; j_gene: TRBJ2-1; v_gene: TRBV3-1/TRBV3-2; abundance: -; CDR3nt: TGTGCCAGCAGCCAGGAGGTAGCGGGGGCCTGGCGGTTCTTC; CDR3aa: CASSQEVAGAWRFF
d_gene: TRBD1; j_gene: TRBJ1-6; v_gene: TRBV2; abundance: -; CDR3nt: TGTGCCAGGGGACAGGGGAATTCACCCCTCCACTTT; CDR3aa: CARGQGNSPLHF
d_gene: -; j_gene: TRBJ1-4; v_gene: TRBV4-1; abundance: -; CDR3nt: TGCGCCAGCAGCTACAGAACGGACAGATATAATGAAAAACTGTTTTTT; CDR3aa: CASSYRTDRYNEKLFF
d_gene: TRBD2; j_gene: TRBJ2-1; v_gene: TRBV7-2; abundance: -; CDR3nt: TGTGCCACCGGGGTAGCGGGGGGGACCTCCTACAATGAGCAGTTCTTC; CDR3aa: CATGVAGGTSYNEQFF
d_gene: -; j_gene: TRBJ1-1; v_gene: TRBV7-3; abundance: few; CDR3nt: TGTGCCAGCAGCCCCAAAGGCCAGGGTAAAGCTTTCTTT; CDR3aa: CASSPKGQGKAFF
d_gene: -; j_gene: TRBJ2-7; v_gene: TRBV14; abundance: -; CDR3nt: TGTGCCAGCAGCCTGCTAGGACAGAAGTACGAGCAGTACTTC; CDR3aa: CASSLLGQKYEQYF
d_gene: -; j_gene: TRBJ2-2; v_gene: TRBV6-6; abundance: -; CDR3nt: TGTGCCACCTATTTAGGGGCGGCCGCTCGGGAGCTGTTTTTT; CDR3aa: CATYLGAAARELFF
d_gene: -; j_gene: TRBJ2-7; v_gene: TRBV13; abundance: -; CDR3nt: TGTGCCAGCAGCTTTTTGGCCAGGCTCGCCTACGAGCAGTACTTC; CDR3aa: CASSFLARLAYEQYF
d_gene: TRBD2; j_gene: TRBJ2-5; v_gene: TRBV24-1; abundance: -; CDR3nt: TGTGCCACCAGTGATGGACCTCGAAAGTCCTTAGCGGGAGGAGGGGAGACCCAGTACTTC; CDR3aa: CATSDGPRKSLAGGGETQYF
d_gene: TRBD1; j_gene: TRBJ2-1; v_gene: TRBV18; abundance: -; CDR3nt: TGTGCCAGCTCATCACTAGGACAGGGAAACTACAATGAGCAGTTCTTC; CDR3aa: CASSSLGQGNYNEQFF
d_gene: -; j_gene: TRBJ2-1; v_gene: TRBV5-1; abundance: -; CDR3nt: TGCGCCAGCAGCTTGGCTCTCAATGAGCAGTTCTTC; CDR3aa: CASSLALNEQFF
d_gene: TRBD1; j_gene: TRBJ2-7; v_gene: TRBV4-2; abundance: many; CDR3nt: TGTGCCAGCAGCCAAATTTGGACAGGGGATGTCTGGTTCAACGAGCAGTACTTC; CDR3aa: CASSQIWTGDVWFNEQYF
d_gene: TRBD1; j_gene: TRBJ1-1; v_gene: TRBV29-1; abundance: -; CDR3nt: TGCAGCGTTGGGGACAGGATCTCCATGGACACTGAAGCTTTCTTT; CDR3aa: CSVGDRISMDTEAFF
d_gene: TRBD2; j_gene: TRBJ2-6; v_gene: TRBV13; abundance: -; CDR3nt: TGTGCCAGCAGCAGAGCGGGACGGAGCTCTGGGGCCAACGTCCTGACTTTC; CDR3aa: CASSRAGRSSGANVLTF
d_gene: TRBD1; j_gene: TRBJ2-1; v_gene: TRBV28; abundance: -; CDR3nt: TGTGCCAGCAGTTCCCCAGGGGGCCCCCCTTACAATGAGCAGTTCTTC; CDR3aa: CASSSPGGPPYNEQFF